This TCR beta chain was recorded in a study of kidney transplant recipient with SARS-CoV-2 infection. This clonotype was seen at least ten times. MiXCR, applied by TCRdb to the reads, yields one record per CDR3 protein. Of under 250,000 distinct CDR3 sequences listed, about 30% are singletons. The sequence derives from a male patient in his thirties who had COVID-19 and was a kidney transplant recipient. Some T cells may originate from the graft donor. The sample in question was a blood sample, obtained at baseline and between days 110 and 120 from a kidney transplant recipient.

Here the CDR3 reads CARPFRGVYYGYTF. The DNA for the CDR3 is TGTGCCAGGCCATTTCGGGGTGTGTACTATGGCTACACCTTC. The J gene is TRBJ1-2, the V gene TRBV19; D unresolved. CDR1 and CDR2 (germline): LNHDA, SQIVND (reference sequence). This CDR3 comprises 14 residues. V lost 9 bases to trimming and J lost 3 bases, with 17 bases between them.